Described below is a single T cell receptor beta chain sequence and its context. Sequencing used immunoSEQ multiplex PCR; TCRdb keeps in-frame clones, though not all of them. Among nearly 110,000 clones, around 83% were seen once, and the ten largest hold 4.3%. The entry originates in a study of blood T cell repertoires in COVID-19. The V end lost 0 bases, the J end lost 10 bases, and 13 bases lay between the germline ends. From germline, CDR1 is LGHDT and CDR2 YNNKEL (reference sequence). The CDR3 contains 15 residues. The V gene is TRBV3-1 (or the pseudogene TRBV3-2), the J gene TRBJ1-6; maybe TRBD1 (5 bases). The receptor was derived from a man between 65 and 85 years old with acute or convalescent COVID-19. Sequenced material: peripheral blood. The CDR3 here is CASSQEEGSGSPLHF. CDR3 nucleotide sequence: TGTGCCAGCAGCCAAGAGGAGGGGAGCGGATCACCCCTCCACTTT.